These 17 T cell receptor beta chains came from one sample sequenced in a study of blood T cell repertoires in COVID-19. Libraries were prepared by immunoSEQ multiplex PCR; TCRdb keeps only in-frame clonotypes and omits some of them. This sample has 180,000 or so clones, with approximately 86% found just once. The sequenced sample was peripheral blood. These receptors were taken from a man in his 60s with acute or convalescent COVID-19.

The rearrangement joins TRBV5-5 to TRBJ1-2, with 7 bases that match TRBD1. Trimming removed 4 bases from V and 4 bases from J; junction bases left unmatched: 7. The CDR3 spans 14 residues. The germline CDR1 and CDR2 sequences are SGHKS and YYEKEE (reference sequence). The CDR3, as DNA: TGTGCCAGCAGCCCCAGGGGGGTGGGCTATGGCTACACCTTC. Its protein product is CASSPRGVGYGYTF. The full variable domain, in which reference TRBV5-5 and TRBJ1-2 provide the parts outside the CDR3, is DAGVTQSPTHLIKTRGQQVTLRCSPISGHKSVSWYQQVLGQGPQFIFQYYEKEERGRGNFPDRFSARQFPNYSSELNVNALLLGDSALYLCASSPRGVGYGYTFGSGTRLTVV.

The chain joins TRBV19 to TRBJ1-5; D perhaps matches TRBD1 (6 bases). In germline, CDR1 is LNHDA, CDR2 SQIVND (reference sequence). The CDR3 contains 15 residues. Trimming pared 5 bases from V and 1 base from J, leaving 12 bases between. CDR3 loop: CASSLGTQSNQPQHF. The DNA of the CDR3 is TGTGCCAGTAGTTTAGGGACACAAAGCAATCAGCCCCAGCATTTT. Drawing the rest from reference TRBV19 and TRBJ1-5, the complete variable domain is DGGITQSPKYLFRKEGQNVTLSCEQNLNHDAMYWYRQDPGQGLRLIYYSQIVNDFQKGDIAEGYSVSREKKESFPLTVTSAQKNPTAFYLCASSLGTQSNQPQHFGDGTRLSIL.

This clone was found a few times. Sequence at one end of the junction differs from germline and may be a read error. This chain uses TRBV7-7 with TRBJ2-2, with D possibly being TRBD2 (5 bases). This CDR3 has 13 residues. Germline V gene lookup returns CDR1 SSHAT and CDR2 FNYEAQ (reference sequence). As DNA, the CDR3 is TGTGCTAGCAGCTTAGCGAGGACCGGGGAGCTGTTTTTT. Its translation is CASSLARTGELFF.

The count of this clone is one. The rearrangement joins TRBV4-2 to TRBJ2-1; 11 positions match TRBD2. Per germline, CDR1 LGHNA and CDR2 YNFKEQ. This CDR3 has 16 residues. The V and J ends lost 0 bases and 8 bases, in that order; junction bases with no gene match: 6. CDR3 residues: CASSQEWVAGGDEQFF. The CDR3 DNA is TGTGCCAGCAGCCAAGAATGGGTAGCGGGAGGGGATGAGCAGTTCTTC.

The chain recombines TRBV2 with TRBJ2-4, with D perhaps matching TRBD1 (6 bases). The CDR3 runs 14 residues. CDR1 SNHLY and CDR2 FYNNEI come from the germline V gene. V lost 8 bases, J lost 2 bases, and 13 bases lay in between. The CDR3 loop reads CASVRGSPKNIQYF. In DNA form, the CDR3 reads TGTGCCAGCGTGAGGGGGAGTCCCAAAAACATTCAGTACTTC.

The chain links TRBV5-1 to TRBJ1-3; D perhaps matches TRBD1 (6 bases). The CDR3 has 15 residues. V was trimmed by 4 bases and J by 8 bases, leaving 19 bases between them. Per the germline V gene, CDR1 is SGHRS and CDR2 is YFSETQ. CDR3 sequence: CASSPGQPAGDTIYF. The CDR3 region has the DNA TGCGCCAGCAGCCCAGGACAGCCGGCGGGAGACACCATATATTTT.

The chain carries TRBV15 and TRBJ2-2; D not resolved. This CDR3 has 12 amino acids. The V gene's germline CDR1 is LNHNV and CDR2 YYDKDF (reference sequence). V gave up 4 bases and J gave up 8 bases, with 8 bases separating them. The CDR3 reads CATSTLGGELFF. For the CDR3, the DNA is TGTGCCACCAGCACGCTAGGAGGGGAGCTGTTTTTT. The full variable domain, with the rest looked up from reference TRBV15 and TRBJ2-2, is DAMVIQNPRYQVTQFGKPVTLSCSQTLNHNVMYWYQQKSSQAPKLLFHYYDKDFNNEADTPDNFQSRRPNTSFCFLDIRSPGLGDTAMYLCATSTLGGELFFGEGSRLTVL.

This clone appeared once. The rearrangement uses TRBV20-1 and TRBJ2-5; TRBD2 might be the D (6 bases). This CDR3 is built from 14 residues. Germline-derived CDR1 and CDR2 are DFQATT and SNEGSKA (reference sequence). The germline V and J ends were trimmed by 3 bases and 2 bases, with 13 bases remaining between them. The CDR3 nucleotides are TGCAGTGCTAGTTGGCGGGGCTCGCAAGAGACCCAGTACTTC. It is translated as CSASWRGSQETQYF.

V and J are TRBV5-1 and TRBJ1-1; possibly TRBD1 for D (5 bases). The CDR3 sequence is 13 residues long. Trimming left V 6 bases short and J 5 bases short, with 14 bases between. The germline V gene has CDR1 SGHRS and CDR2 YFSETQ. CDR3 loop: CASIDQGRTEAFF. CDR3 in DNA: TGCGCCAGCATCGACCAGGGCCGAACTGAAGCTTTCTTT.

The V gene is TRBV10-3, the J gene TRBJ1-2; no clear D. This CDR3 has 12 amino acids. V lost 1 base and J lost 9, with 9 bases in between. Germline V gives CDR1 ENHRY, CDR2 SYGVKD. The CDR3 region is CAISELADRYTF. In DNA, the CDR3 is TGTGCCATCAGTGAGTTAGCAGATCGCTACACCTTC.

The chain joins TRBV29-1 to TRBJ1-1; D perhaps matches TRBD1 (5 bases). The CDR3 totals 11 residues. Looked up from germline, CDR1 is SQVTM and CDR2 is ANQGSEA. V shed 7 bases and J shed 5 bases, with 11 bases lying between them. In DNA, the CDR3 is TGCAGCGGCGTGGACATTACTGAAGCTTTCTTT. Protein: CSGVDITEAFF. Using reference TRBV29-1 and TRBJ1-1 for the parts outside the CDR3, the full variable domain is SAVISQKPSRDICQRGTSLTIQCQVDSQVTMMFWYRQQPGQSLTLIATANQGSEATYESGFVIDKFPISRPNLTFSTLTVSNMSPEDSSIYLCSGVDITEAFFGQGTRLTVV.

The chain joins TRBV5-3 to TRBJ2-7, with a possible D match to TRBD2 (5 bases). TRBV5-3 is sorted into the ORF group, with uncertain function. Trimming pared 0 bases from V and 7 bases from J, leaving 14 bases between. The CDR3 spans 14 residues. CDR3 sequence: CARSLEGAPGEQYF. CDR3 DNA sequence: TGTGCCAGAAGCTTGGAGGGTGCCCCGGGAGAGCAGTACTTC.

As DNA, the CDR3 is TGTGCCAGCAGTTCGGGGTTGTCCGGTGAGAACACTGAAGCTTTCTTT. As protein: CASSSGLSGENTEAFF. The gene calls are TRBV28 and TRBJ1-1, with D unclear. Germline values: CDR1 MDHEN, CDR2 SYDVKM. Between the trimmed V and J ends, which lost 4 bases and 1 base, there was a span of 16 bases. The CDR3 totals 16 residues.

Here the CDR3 reads CASRSPGRQNIQYF. The CDR3 DNA is TGTGCCAGCCGTTCACCCGGGAGGCAAAACATTCAGTACTTC. The rearrangement joins TRBV6-2 or TRBV6-3 to TRBJ2-4, with TRBD2 identical over 7 bases. Germline CDR1 and CDR2: MNHEY and SVGEGT. After removal of 8 bases from V and 5 bases from J, the junction contained 9 bases not matched to a gene. The CDR3 is made up of 14 amino acids.

This chain uses TRBV28 with TRBJ1-5, with D uncertain. The V end lost 3 bases, the J end lost 5 bases, and 14 bases lay between the germline ends. Germline V gene lookup returns CDR1 MDHEN and CDR2 SYDVKM. This CDR3 contains 15 residues. The CDR3 DNA follows: TGTGCCAGCAGTTTTAATGGGAGGTTTGATCAGCCCCAGCATTTT. Encoded protein: CASSFNGRFDQPQHF.

This rearrangement joins TRBV18 to TRBJ2-1, with unresolved D. V was pared by 9 bases and J by 0 bases, with 12 bases between. CDR3 length: 14 residues. Germline assignment: CDR1 KGHSH and CDR2 LQKENI. The CDR3 loop reads CASKRESSYNEQFF. DNA for the CDR3: TGTGCCAGTAAACGAGAGAGCTCCTACAATGAGCAGTTCTTC. Using reference TRBV18 and TRBJ2-1 for the parts outside the CDR3, the full variable domain is NAGVMQNPRHLVRRRGQEARLRCSPMKGHSHVYWYRQLPEEGLKFMVYLQKENIIDESGMPKERFSAEFPKEGPSILRIQQVVRGDSAAYFCASKRESSYNEQFFGPGTRLTVL.

The chain carries TRBV30 and TRBJ1-1; unclear D gene. This CDR3 spans 11 amino acids. Trimming took off 3 bases at V and 8 bases at J, with 10 bases between the two ends. From germline, CDR1 is GTSNPN and CDR2 SVGIG (reference sequence). CDR3 sequence: CAWSAADEAFF. DNA for the CDR3: TGTGCCTGGAGCGCGGCAGACGAAGCTTTCTTT.